This TCR beta chain was recorded in a study of blood T cell repertoires in COVID-19. The overall study: From the United States, Italy and Spain came samples of acute and convalescent COVID-19. PBMCs, B-cell-depleted T cells, or T cells were the source of the cDNA or gDNA that made up the material.

The authors' processing: Amplified reference gene primers provided the basis for estimating nucleated cell counts. Profiling relied on immunoSEQ multiplex PCR, and the TCRdb table lists in-frame clones only, not all of them. That table gives V, J and clone size, and the DNA gave D and trimming. The sample comprises around 180,000 clones, roughly 84% of which are singletons, and around 10% rests with the top ten. Germline values: CDR1 SNHLY, CDR2 FYNNEI. V shed 5 bases and J 0 bases; nucleotides not matched to a gene: 2. The CDR3 loop spans 14 amino acids. Material: peripheral blood. The rearrangement uses TRBV2 and TRBJ1-1; 8 bases are shared with TRBD1. The clonotype comes from a woman of 80 years or more with acute or convalescent COVID-19. The CDR3 loop reads CASSQGALNTEAFF. CDR3 DNA sequence: TGTGCCAGCAGTCAGGGGGCCCTGAACACTGAAGCTTTCTTT.